One and the same sample provided the 11 T cell receptor beta chains below, sequenced in a study of Ad26.COV2.S vaccination and SARS-CoV-2 variants. Profiled with immunoSEQ multiplex PCR; TCRdb holds only in-frame clones, not every one. This sample yields roughly 350,000 clones, of which around 89% are seen a single time; around 5% belongs to the top ten. Treatment indicated: approximately 18 received Ad26.COV2.S at low or high dose, single or two shots; 5 received placebo; per-sample allocation not given. Collection of samples fell on day 63 after the first vaccine or placebo injection. The sample was peripheral blood, taken in a trial of Ad26.COV2.S vaccine versus placebo. These receptors came from a person aged 18-60 years who received the Ad26.COV2.S COVID-19 vaccine or a placebo.

The chain couples TRBV5-1 to TRBJ2-5, with TRBD2 matching 10 bases. V lost 4 bases, J lost 5 bases, and 5 bases stayed unmatched. Germline values: CDR1 SGHRS, CDR2 YFSETQ. The CDR3 spans 14 residues. CDR3 sequence reads: CASSPKTSGETQYF. The CDR3 nucleotides read TGCGCCAGCAGCCCGAAGACTAGCGGGGAGACCCAGTACTTC. The complete variable domain, with remaining parts taken from reference TRBV5-1 and TRBJ2-5, reads KAGVTQTPRYLIKTRGQQVTLSCSPISGHRSVSWYQQTPGQGLQFLFEYFSETQRNKGNFPGRFSGRQFSNSRSEMNVSTLELGDSALYLCASSPKTSGETQYFGPGTRLLVL.

The chain employs TRBV19 and TRBJ2-1; 8 positions match TRBD1. CDR1 is LNHDA, CDR2 SQIVND, per germline (reference sequence). V was pared by 11 bases and J by 5 bases, with 5 bases of the junction left unmatched. The CDR3 loop spans 12 amino acids. CDR3 protein: CASRTGNNEQFF. The DNA for the CDR3 is TGTGCCTCCCGGACAGGGAACAATGAGCAGTTCTTC.

V is TRBV27 and J is TRBJ1-6, with 10 bases fitting TRBD1. This CDR3 has 17 residues. J lost 5 bases, V lost 2 bases, and 6 bases had no gene match. The germline gives CDR1 MNHEY, CDR2 SMNVEV (reference sequence). For the CDR3, the DNA is TGTGCCAGCAGTTTAGTTTGGACAGGGGGTGATAATTCACCCCTCCACTTT. It is translated as CASSLVWTGGDNSPLHF.

This chain uses TRBV6-7 with TRBJ2-1; TRBD2 aligns across 7 bases. TRBV6-7 carries the ORF label, with uncertain function. This CDR3 contains 15 residues. V shed 7 bases, J shed 8 bases, and the junction held 14 bases outside the gene matches. CDR3 sequence: CASIGEGGGWYEQFF. CDR3 DNA sequence: TGTGCCAGCATCGGGGAGGGAGGCGGCTGGTATGAGCAGTTCTTC.

The V call is TRBV7-2, the J call TRBJ1-1, with a possible D match to TRBD1 (6 bases). The CDR3 has 14 residues. V was cut by 6 bases and J by 2 bases, with 13 bases left in between. CDR1 SGHTA and CDR2 FQGNSA come from the germline V gene. For the CDR3, the DNA is TGTGCCAGCAGTTACATACAGGGTAACACTGAAGCTTTCTTT. This translates into CASSYIQGNTEAFF.

The V and J genes are TRBV9 and TRBJ2-5; 9 bases fit TRBD1. The length of the CDR3 is 15 residues. After removal of 4 bases from V and 5 bases from J, the junction contained 9 bases not matched to a gene. Germline V CDR1 and CDR2: SGDLS, YYNGEE. CDR3 nucleotide sequence: TGTGCCAGCAGCACCCGGACAGGGGCCGGGGAGACCCAGTACTTC. This encodes CASSTRTGAGETQYF.

The chain combines TRBV11-1 with TRBJ2-2, with 7 bases lining up with TRBD1. The CDR3 consists of 14 residues. With 7 bases clipped from V and 2 bases from J, the junction kept 4 bases outside the gene matches. Germline V gives CDR1 SGHAT, CDR2 FQDESV (reference sequence). The CDR3 DNA reads as TGTGCCAGCAAAGACAGGGACAACACCGGGGAGCTGTTTTTT. It codes for CASKDRDNTGELFF.

The rearrangement joins TRBV24-1 to TRBJ2-7, with D perhaps matching TRBD2 (6 bases). The V gene's germline CDR1 is KGHDR and CDR2 SFDVKD. The CDR3 is made up of 14 amino acids. Trimming stripped 5 bases from V and 0 bases from J, with 10 bases between. Here the CDR3 DNA reads TGTGCCACCAGTGCCCCCGGGAGCTCCTACGAGCAGTACTTC. As protein: CATSAPGSSYEQYF.

The chain employs TRBV20-1 and TRBJ2-7; D remains unclear. V gave up 4 bases and J gave up 0 bases, with 4 bases separating them. CDR1 and CDR2 from the germline V gene are DFQATT and SNEGSKA (reference sequence). This CDR3 has 11 amino acids. The chain's CDR3 is CSATLSYEQYF. The CDR3 DNA reads as TGCAGTGCTACTCTCTCCTACGAGCAGTACTTC.

This sequence joins TRBV7-9 and TRBJ2-1; 13 bases agree with TRBD2. CDR1 SEHNR and CDR2 FQNEAQ come from the germline V gene (reference sequence). V trimming: 2 bases; J trimming: 6 bases; junction bases outside the gene matches: 7. This CDR3 has 17 residues. This CDR3 is CASSLTGLAGVSNEQFF. CDR3 in DNA: TGTGCCAGCAGCTTAACAGGACTAGCGGGAGTTTCCAATGAGCAGTTCTTC.

This rearrangement joins TRBV2 to TRBJ2-1; perhaps TRBD2 as D (6 bases). CDR1 and CDR2 from the germline V gene are SNHLY and FYNNEI. Deletions cut 7 bases from V and 10 bases from J, with 17 bases between. This CDR3 comprises 13 residues. The CDR3, as DNA: TGTGCCAGCACGGGCGGGGAGACGGGAGAGCAGTTCTTC. This sequence encodes CASTGGETGEQFF.